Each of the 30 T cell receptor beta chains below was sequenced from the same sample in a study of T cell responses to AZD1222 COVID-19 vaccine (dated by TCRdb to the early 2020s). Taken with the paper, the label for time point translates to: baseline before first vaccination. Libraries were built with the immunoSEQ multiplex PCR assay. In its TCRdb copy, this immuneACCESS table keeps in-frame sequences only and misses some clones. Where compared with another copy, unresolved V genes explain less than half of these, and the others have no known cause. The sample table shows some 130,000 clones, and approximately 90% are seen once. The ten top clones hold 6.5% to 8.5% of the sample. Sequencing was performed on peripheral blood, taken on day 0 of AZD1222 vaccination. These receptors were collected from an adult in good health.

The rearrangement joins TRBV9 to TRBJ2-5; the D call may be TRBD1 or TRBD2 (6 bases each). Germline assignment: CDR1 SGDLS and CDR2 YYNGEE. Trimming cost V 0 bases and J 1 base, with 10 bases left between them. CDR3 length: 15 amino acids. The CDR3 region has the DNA TGTGCCAGCAGCGTAGTTGGGGGGCCCCAAGAGACCCAGTACTTC. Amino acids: CASSVVGGPQETQYF.

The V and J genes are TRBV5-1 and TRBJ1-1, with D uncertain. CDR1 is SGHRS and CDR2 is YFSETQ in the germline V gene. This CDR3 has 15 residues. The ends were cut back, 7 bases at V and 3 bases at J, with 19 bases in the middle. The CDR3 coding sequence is TGCGCCAGCCGGTCCGCCGGGGTAGGGTACACTGAAGCTTTCTTT. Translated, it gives CASRSAGVGYTEAFF. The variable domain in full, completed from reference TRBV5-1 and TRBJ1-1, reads KAGVTQTPRYLIKTRGQQVTLSCSPISGHRSVSWYQQTPGQGLQFLFEYFSETQRNKGNFPGRFSGRQFSNSRSEMNVSTLELGDSALYLCASRSAGVGYTEAFFGQGTRLTVV.

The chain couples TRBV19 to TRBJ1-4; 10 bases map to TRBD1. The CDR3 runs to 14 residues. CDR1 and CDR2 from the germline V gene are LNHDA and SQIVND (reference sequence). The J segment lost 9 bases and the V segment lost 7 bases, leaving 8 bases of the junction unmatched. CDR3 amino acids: CASTNRDRGKKLFF. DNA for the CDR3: TGTGCCAGTACTAACCGGGACAGGGGAAAAAAACTGTTTTTT. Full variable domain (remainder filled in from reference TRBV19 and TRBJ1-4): DGGITQSPKYLFRKEGQNVTLSCEQNLNHDAMYWYRQDPGQGLRLIYYSQIVNDFQKGDIAEGYSVSREKKESFPLTVTSAQKNPTAFYLCASTNRDRGKKLFFGSGTQLSVL.

CDR3 DNA: TGTGCCATCCGGGGGGACTCGGGGAACTATGGCTACACCTTC. The encoded protein is CAIRGDSGNYGYTF. The chain uses TRBV10-3 and TRBJ1-2; a weak D match, TRBD1 (5 bases). Looked up from germline, CDR1 is ENHRY and CDR2 is SYGVKD. The CDR3 consists of 14 residues. With 8 bases removed from V and 2 bases from J, the gap between germline ends came to 15 bases.

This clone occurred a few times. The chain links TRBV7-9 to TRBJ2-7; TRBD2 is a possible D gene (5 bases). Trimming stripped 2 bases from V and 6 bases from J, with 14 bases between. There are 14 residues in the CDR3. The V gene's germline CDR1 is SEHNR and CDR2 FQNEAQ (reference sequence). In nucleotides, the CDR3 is TGTGCCAGCAGCTTAAACGGGATGGAGATCGAGCAGTACTTC. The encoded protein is CASSLNGMEIEQYF.

The CDR3 DNA is TGCAGCGTTTCCCCCTATTATGAGGGAGAGACCCAGTACTTC. Translating gives CSVSPYYEGETQYF. The V call is TRBV29-1, the J call TRBJ2-5; a possible D gene is TRBD2 (5 bases). V was pared by 5 bases and J by 4 bases, with 17 bases between. The CDR3 is 14 amino acids. Germline V lookup: CDR1 SQVTM, CDR2 ANQGSEA.

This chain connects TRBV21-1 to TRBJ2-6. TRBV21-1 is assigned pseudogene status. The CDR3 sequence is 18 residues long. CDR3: CASSKERRCGTGANVLTF. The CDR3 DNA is TGTGCCAGCAGCAAAGAAAGGCGTTGTGGGACTGGGGCCAACGTCCTGACTTTC.

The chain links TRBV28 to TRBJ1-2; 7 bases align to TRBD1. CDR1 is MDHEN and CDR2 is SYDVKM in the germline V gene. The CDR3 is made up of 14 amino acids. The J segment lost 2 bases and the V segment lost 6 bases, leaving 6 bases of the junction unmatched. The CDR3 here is CASRNRGSNYGYTF. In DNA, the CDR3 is TGTGCCAGCAGAAACAGGGGATCGAACTATGGCTACACCTTC.

CDR3 in DNA: TGTGCCAGCAGTTTATCTGTTTTAAGGGGCGGTTCACCCCTCCACTTT. Protein sequence: CASSLSVLRGGSPLHF. The chain joins TRBV28 to TRBJ1-6, with TRBD1 as a possible D gene (5 bases). The CDR3 runs to 16 residues. Germline loops: CDR1 MDHEN, CDR2 SYDVKM. V was trimmed by 1 base and J by 9 bases, leaving 16 bases between them.

The CDR3 is CASSLPAGDTGELFF. In DNA form, the CDR3 reads TGTGCCAGCAGTCTTCCAGCGGGGGACACCGGGGAGCTGTTTTTT. This chain links TRBV7-8 with TRBJ2-2; 8 nucleotides match TRBD2. The CDR3 totals 15 residues. V gave up 6 bases and J gave up 3 bases; unmatched junction bases: 6. The germline CDR1 and CDR2 sequences are SGHVS and FQNEAQ.

The chain's CDR3 is CASSLGGVNYGYTF. The CDR3 coding sequence is TGTGCCAGCAGTTTAGGAGGGGTTAACTATGGCTACACCTTC. The chain carries TRBV28 and TRBJ1-2; TRBD1 might be the D (5 bases). The germline V gene encodes CDR1 MDHEN and CDR2 SYDVKM. The CDR3 runs 14 residues. Trimming left V 2 bases short and J 1 base short, with 8 bases between.

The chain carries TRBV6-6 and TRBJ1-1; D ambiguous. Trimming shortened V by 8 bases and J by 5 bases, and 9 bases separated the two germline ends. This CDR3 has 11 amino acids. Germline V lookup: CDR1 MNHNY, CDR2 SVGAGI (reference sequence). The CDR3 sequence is CASSLGTEAFF. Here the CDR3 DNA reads TGTGCCAGCTCCTTGGGGACTGAAGCTTTCTTT.

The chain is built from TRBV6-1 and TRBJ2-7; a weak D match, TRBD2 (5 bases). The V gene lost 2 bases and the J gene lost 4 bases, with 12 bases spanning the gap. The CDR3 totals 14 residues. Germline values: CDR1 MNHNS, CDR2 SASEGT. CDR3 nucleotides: TGTGCCAGCAGTGAAAGTCTGGACTTGTACGAGCAGTACTTC. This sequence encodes CASSESLDLYEQYF.

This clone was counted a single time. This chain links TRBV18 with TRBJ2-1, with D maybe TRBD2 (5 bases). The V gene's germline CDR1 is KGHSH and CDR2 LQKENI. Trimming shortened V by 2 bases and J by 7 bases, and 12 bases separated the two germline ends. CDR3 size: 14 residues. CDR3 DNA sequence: TGTGCCAGCTCACCATTGCCTTCGGGGAATGAGCAGTTCTTC. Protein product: CASSPLPSGNEQFF.

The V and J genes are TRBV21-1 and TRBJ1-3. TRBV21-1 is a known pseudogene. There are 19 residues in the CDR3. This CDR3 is CASSKAAGPPTRSGNTIYF. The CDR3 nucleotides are TGTGCCAGCAGCAAAGCAGCAGGTCCCCCGACTCGCTCTGGAAACACCATATATTTT.

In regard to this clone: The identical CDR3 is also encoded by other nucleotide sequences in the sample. The CDR3 here is CASSYLAGGYEQYF. The CDR3 bases are TGTGCCAGCAGTTACCTAGCGGGGGGCTACGAGCAGTACTTC. The chain is built from TRBV6-2 or TRBV6-3 and TRBJ2-7; 11 nucleotides match TRBD2. Trimming removed 2 bases from V and 3 bases from J; junction bases left unmatched: 0. There are 14 residues in the CDR3. Germline CDR1 MNHEY, CDR2 SVGEGT.

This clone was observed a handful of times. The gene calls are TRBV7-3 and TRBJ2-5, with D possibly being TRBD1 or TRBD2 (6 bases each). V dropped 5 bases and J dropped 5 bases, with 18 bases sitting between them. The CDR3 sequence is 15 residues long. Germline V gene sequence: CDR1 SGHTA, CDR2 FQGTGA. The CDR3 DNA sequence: TGTGCCAGCAGCCTGTCCGGGGGCTTTGCCGAGACCCAGTACTTC. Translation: CASSLSGGFAETQYF.

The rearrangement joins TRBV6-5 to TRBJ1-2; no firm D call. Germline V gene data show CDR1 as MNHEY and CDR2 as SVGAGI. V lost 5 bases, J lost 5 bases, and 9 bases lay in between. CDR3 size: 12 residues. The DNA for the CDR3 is TGTGCCAGCAGTACCCCGTCTTATGGCTACACCTTC. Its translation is CASSTPSYGYTF.

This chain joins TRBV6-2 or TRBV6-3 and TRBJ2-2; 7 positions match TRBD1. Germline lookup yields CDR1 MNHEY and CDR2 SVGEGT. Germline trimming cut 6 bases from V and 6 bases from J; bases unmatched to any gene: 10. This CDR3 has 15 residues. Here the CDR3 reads CASSWGQTSAGELFF. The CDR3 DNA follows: TGTGCCAGCAGCTGGGGACAGACGTCAGCCGGGGAGCTGTTTTTT.

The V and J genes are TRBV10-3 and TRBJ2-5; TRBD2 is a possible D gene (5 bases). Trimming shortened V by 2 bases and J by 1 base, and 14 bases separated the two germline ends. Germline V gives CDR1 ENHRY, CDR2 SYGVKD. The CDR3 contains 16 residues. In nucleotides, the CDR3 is TGTGCCATCAGTGAGGGTCGGTTCGGGGTCCAAGAGACCCAGTACTTC. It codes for CAISEGRFGVQETQYF.

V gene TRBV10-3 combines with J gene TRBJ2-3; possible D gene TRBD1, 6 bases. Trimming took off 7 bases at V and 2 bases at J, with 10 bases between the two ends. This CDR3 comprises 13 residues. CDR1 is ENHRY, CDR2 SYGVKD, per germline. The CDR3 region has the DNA TGTGCCATCAAGGACAGCTACACAGATACGCAGTATTTT. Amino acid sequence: CAIKDSYTDTQYF.

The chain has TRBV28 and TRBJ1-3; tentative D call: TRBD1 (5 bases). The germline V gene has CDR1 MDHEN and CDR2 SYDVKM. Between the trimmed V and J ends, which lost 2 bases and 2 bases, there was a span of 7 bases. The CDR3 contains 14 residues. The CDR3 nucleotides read TGTGCCAGCAGTTTACCAGGGACTGGAAACACCATATATTTT. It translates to CASSLPGTGNTIYF.

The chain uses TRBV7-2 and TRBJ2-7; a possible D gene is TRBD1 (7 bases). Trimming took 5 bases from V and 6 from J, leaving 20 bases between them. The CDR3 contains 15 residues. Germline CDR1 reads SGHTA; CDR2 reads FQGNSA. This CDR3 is CASSPLLRQGGEQYF. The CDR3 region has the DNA TGTGCCAGCAGCCCCCTACTCCGACAGGGAGGCGAGCAGTACTTC.

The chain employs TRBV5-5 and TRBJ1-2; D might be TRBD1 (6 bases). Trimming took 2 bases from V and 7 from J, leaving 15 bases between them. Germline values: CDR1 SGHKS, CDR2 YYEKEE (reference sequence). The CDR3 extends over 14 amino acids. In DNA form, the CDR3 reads TGTGCCAGCAGCTTAGGGGGGCTCTTCCCTGGCTACACCTTC. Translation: CASSLGGLFPGYTF.

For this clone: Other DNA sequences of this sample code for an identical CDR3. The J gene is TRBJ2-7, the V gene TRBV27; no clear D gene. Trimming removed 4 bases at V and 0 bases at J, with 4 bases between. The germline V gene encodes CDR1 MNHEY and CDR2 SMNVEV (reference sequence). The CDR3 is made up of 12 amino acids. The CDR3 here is CASSSSSYEQYF. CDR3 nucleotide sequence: TGTGCCAGCAGTTCCAGCTCCTACGAGCAGTACTTC.

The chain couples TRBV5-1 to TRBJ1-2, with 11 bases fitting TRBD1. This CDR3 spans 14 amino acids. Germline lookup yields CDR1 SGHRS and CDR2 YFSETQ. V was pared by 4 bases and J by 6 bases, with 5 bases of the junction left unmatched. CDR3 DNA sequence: TGCGCCAGCAGCCCAGCGGGACAGGGGGATGGCTACACCTTC. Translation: CASSPAGQGDGYTF.

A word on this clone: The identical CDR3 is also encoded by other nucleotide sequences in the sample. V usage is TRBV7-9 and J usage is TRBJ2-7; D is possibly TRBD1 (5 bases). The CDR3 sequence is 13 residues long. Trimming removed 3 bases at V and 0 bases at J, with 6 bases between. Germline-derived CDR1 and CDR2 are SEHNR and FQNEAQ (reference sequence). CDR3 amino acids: CASSFRASYEQYF. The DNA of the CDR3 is TGTGCCAGCAGCTTCAGGGCCTCCTACGAGCAGTACTTC.

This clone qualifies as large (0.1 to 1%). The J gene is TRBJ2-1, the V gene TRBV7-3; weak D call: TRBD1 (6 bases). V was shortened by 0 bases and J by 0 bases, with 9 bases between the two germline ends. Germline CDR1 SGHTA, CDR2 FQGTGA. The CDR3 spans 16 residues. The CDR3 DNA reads TGTGCCAGCAGCTTAACAAGGGACACCTCCTACAATGAGCAGTTCTTC. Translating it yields CASSLTRDTSYNEQFF.

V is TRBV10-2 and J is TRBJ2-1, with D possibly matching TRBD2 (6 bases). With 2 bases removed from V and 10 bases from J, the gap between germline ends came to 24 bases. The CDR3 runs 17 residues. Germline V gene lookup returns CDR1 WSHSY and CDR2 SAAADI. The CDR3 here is CASSEQPRSGGRGEQFF. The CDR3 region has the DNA TGCGCCAGCAGTGAGCAACCCCGCTCCGGGGGACGGGGCGAGCAGTTCTTC.

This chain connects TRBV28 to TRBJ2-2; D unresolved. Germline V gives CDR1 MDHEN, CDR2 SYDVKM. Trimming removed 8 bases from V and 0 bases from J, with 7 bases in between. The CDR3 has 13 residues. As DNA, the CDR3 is TGTGCCAGCGAAGTTACGAACACCGGGGAGCTGTTTTTT. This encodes CASEVTNTGELFF.